Listed here are 30 T cell receptor beta chains from one sample, sequenced in a study of T cells in localized non-small cell lung cancer. Produced via immunoSEQ multiplex PCR; TCRdb's table is partial and in-frame only. The top ten hold just under 20% of the sample, which has 50,000 or so clones, around 86% seen once. The sequenced sample was peripheral blood, obtained before any cancer treatment. These receptors were collected from a female donor older than 55 with stage II squamous cell lung carcinoma.

This clone was seen more than once but under ten times. The chain has TRBV5-1 and TRBJ1-1; D is ambiguous. Germline CDR1 SGHRS, CDR2 YFSETQ. With 2 bases removed from V and 7 bases from J, the gap between germline ends came to 12 bases. The CDR3 is made up of 13 amino acids. Here the CDR3 DNA reads TGCGCCAGCAGCTTCGAAGGGTGGGGTGAAGCTTTCTTT. Protein: CASSFEGWGEAFF.

The genes are TRBV21-1 and TRBJ2-7; the table calls TRBD1, which could not be checked here. TRBV21-1 is termed a pseudogene. This CDR3 has 15 residues. CDR3 bases: TGTGCCAGAGCCGGGGGGACAGGGCTCTCCTACGAGCAGTACTTC. Protein product: CARAGGTGLSYEQYF.

This clone was seen once. The J gene is TRBJ1-5, the V gene TRBV7-8; D is unclear. V gave up 4 bases and J gave up 6 bases, with 10 bases separating them. The CDR3 contains 13 residues. CDR1 is SGHVS, CDR2 FQNEAQ, per germline. The CDR3: CASSSETAQPQHF. The CDR3 nucleotides are TGTGCCAGCAGCTCAGAAACGGCTCAGCCCCAGCATTTT.

The J gene is TRBJ1-4, the V gene TRBV5-4; 7 positions match TRBD1. CDR1 SGHNT and CDR2 YYREEE come from the germline V gene (reference sequence). The CDR3 runs to 15 residues. With V trimmed by 2 bases and J by 5 bases, 6 bases remained unmatched. In DNA, the CDR3 is TGTGCCAGCAGCTTTTCAAGGGACAGAAATGAAAAACTGTTTTTT. This gives the protein CASSFSRDRNEKLFF.

The J gene is TRBJ2-5, the V gene TRBV7-9; no clear D gene. Trimming stripped 2 bases from V and 7 bases from J, with 14 bases between. Germline V gene sequence: CDR1 SEHNR, CDR2 FQNEAQ (reference sequence). There are 14 residues in the CDR3. CDR3 bases: TGTGCCAGCAGCTTAAGACAAGAGGATGCGACCCAGTACTTC. This sequence encodes CASSLRQEDATQYF.

The CDR3 region is CASSHRGGSEKLFF. DNA of the CDR3: TGTGCCAGCAGTCATCGGGGGGGCAGTGAAAAACTGTTTTTT. The V call is TRBV6-6, the J call TRBJ1-4; a weak D match, TRBD1 (6 bases). CDR3 size: 14 residues. Deletions cut 5 bases from V and 7 bases from J, with 14 bases between. CDR1 and CDR2 from the germline V gene are MNHNY and SVGAGI (reference sequence).

The genes are TRBV7-9 and TRBJ1-2; tentatively, D is TRBD1 (5 bases). V lost 1 base, J lost 8 bases, and 17 bases lay in between. The CDR3 covers 15 residues. CDR1 and CDR2 from the germline V gene are SEHNR and FQNEAQ (reference sequence). The chain's CDR3 is CASSLDIPGASGYTF. DNA for the CDR3: TGTGCCAGCAGCTTAGACATCCCCGGGGCTTCCGGCTACACCTTC.

Of note for this clone: This CDR3 is also generated by other DNA sequences in the sample. The rearrangement joins TRBV6-5 to TRBJ2-7; the D call may be TRBD1 or TRBD2 (6 bases each). The V end lost 3 bases, the J end lost 1 base, and 13 bases lay between the germline ends. The germline V gene has CDR1 MNHEY and CDR2 SVGAGI. The length of the CDR3 is 15 residues. In DNA, the CDR3 is TGTGCCAGCAGTTATGGGGGGCTGGGATCCTACGAGCAGTACTTC. Amino acids: CASSYGGLGSYEQYF.

This clone has a handful of counts. This chain links TRBV5-1 with TRBJ2-1; the match to TRBD2 covers 10 bases. V was clipped by 4 bases and J by 0 bases; unmatched bases: 13. Germline V gives CDR1 SGHRS, CDR2 YFSETQ. This CDR3 contains 19 residues. The CDR3 here is CASSAWRASGGSSYNEQFF. In DNA form, the CDR3 reads TGCGCCAGCAGCGCCTGGCGGGCTAGCGGGGGTTCCTCCTACAATGAGCAGTTCTTC.

This clone was recorded only once. V gene TRBV18 combines with J gene TRBJ2-5; D is unresolved. The CDR3 has 13 amino acids. The germline V and J ends were trimmed by 2 bases and 4 bases, with 8 bases remaining between them. The V gene's germline CDR1 is KGHSH and CDR2 LQKENI. The CDR3 is CASSPIQTETQYF. In DNA form, the CDR3 reads TGTGCCAGCTCACCAATCCAGACAGAGACCCAGTACTTC.

The CDR3 sequence: CASSYYAGMNTEAFF. In DNA, the CDR3 is TGTGCCAGCAGCTATTATGCAGGAATGAACACTGAAGCTTTCTTT. This chain connects TRBV7-3 to TRBJ1-1; D remains ambiguous. The length of the CDR3 is 15 residues. From germline, CDR1 is SGHTA and CDR2 FQGTGA. V was clipped by 4 bases and J by 0 bases, with 12 bases between them.

The gene calls are TRBV25-1 and TRBJ1-6; no firm D call. Between the trimmed V and J ends, which lost 2 bases and 6 bases, there was a span of 5 bases. This CDR3 spans 13 amino acids. The germline gives CDR1 MGHDK, CDR2 SYGVNS. CDR3 amino acids: CASSESPNSPLHF. The CDR3 DNA reads TGTGCCAGCAGTGAAAGTCCTAATTCACCCCTCCACTTT.

The rearrangement joins TRBV29-1 to TRBJ2-7; 7 bases align to TRBD1. The germline V gene encodes CDR1 SQVTM and CDR2 ANQGSEA. The CDR3 length is 13 residues. Trimming cost V 5 bases and J 2 bases; bases outside gene matches: 6. CDR3 sequence (DNA): TGCAGCGTTTCCGGGACAGACACCTACGAGCAGTACTTC. This translates into CSVSGTDTYEQYF.

The chain recombines TRBV30 with TRBJ1-2, with 7 bases that match TRBD1. V was pared by 5 bases and J by 5 bases, with 5 bases of the junction left unmatched. Germline V CDR1 and CDR2: GTSNPN, SVGIG (reference sequence). The length of the CDR3 is 12 residues. In DNA, the CDR3 is TGTGCCTGGCAACCGGGACAGTATGGCTACACCTTC. Translated: CAWQPGQYGYTF.

The CDR3 loop is CASTPPGTGNTIYF. The DNA for the CDR3 is TGCGCCAGCACCCCCCCAGGGACTGGAAACACCATATATTTT. The V gene is TRBV10-2, the J gene TRBJ1-3, with D maybe TRBD1 (5 bases). V dropped 7 bases and J dropped 2 bases, with 12 bases sitting between them. The CDR3 has 14 residues. Germline assignment: CDR1 WSHSY and CDR2 SAAADI.

V and J are TRBV6-5 and TRBJ2-3; D might be TRBD1 (5 bases). The germline V gene has CDR1 MNHEY and CDR2 SVGAGI. V was pared by 7 bases and J by 0 bases, with 14 bases between. This CDR3 has 15 residues. The CDR3 reads CASKIMGPSTDTQYF. CDR3 DNA sequence: TGTGCCAGCAAGATTATGGGGCCTAGCACAGATACGCAGTATTTT.

This chain uses TRBV11-1 with TRBJ1-2; D is unclear. The CDR3 loop spans 14 amino acids. Germline lookup yields CDR1 SGHAT and CDR2 FQDESV (reference sequence). The ends were cut back, 0 bases at V and 2 bases at J, with 7 bases in the middle. As DNA, the CDR3 is TGTGCCAGCAGCTTAGCGGGCCTAAACTATGGCTACACCTTC. Translating gives CASSLAGLNYGYTF.

The J gene is TRBJ1-2, the V gene TRBV4-2; no reliable D call. The CDR3 is made up of 16 amino acids. Trimming removed 0 bases at V and 0 bases at J, with 11 bases between. The germline CDR1 and CDR2 sequences are LGHNA and YNFKEQ. CDR3 amino acids: CASSQDAAAPNYGYTF. As DNA, the CDR3 is TGTGCCAGCAGCCAAGATGCAGCTGCCCCTAACTATGGCTACACCTTC.

The rearrangement links TRBV7-3 to TRBJ2-5, with TRBD1 identical over 7 bases. CDR1 and CDR2 from the germline V gene are SGHTA and FQGTGA. V shed 4 bases, J shed 1 base, and the junction held 6 bases outside the gene matches. This CDR3 region has 15 residues. CDR3 sequence: CASSSQQGIQETQYF. The CDR3 DNA follows: TGTGCCAGCAGCTCCCAACAGGGGATCCAAGAGACCCAGTACTTC. The whole variable domain, remainder taken from reference TRBV7-3 and TRBJ2-5, is GAGVSQTPSNKVTEKGKYVELRCDPISGHTALYWYRQSLGQGPEFLIYFQGTGAADDSGLPNDRFFAVRPEGSVSTLKIQRTERGDSAVYLCASSSQQGIQETQYFGPGTRLLVL.

The V gene is TRBV19, the J gene TRBJ2-1; 10 positions agree with TRBD2. From germline, CDR1 is LNHDA and CDR2 SQIVND (reference sequence). V dropped 3 bases and J dropped 9; count of bases not matched to a gene: 8. The CDR3 extends over 15 amino acids. CDR3 nucleotide sequence: TGTGCCAGTAGTATCCCGTCTAGCGGGGGTGGTGAGCAGTTCTTC. Amino acids: CASSIPSSGGGEQFF.

This clone was observed once. The rearrangement links TRBV7-2 to TRBJ2-5; D perhaps matches TRBD2 (7 bases). Germline lookup yields CDR1 SGHTA and CDR2 FQGNSA. This CDR3 comprises 14 residues. Trimming removed 5 bases at V and 1 base at J, with 11 bases between. The CDR3 sequence is CASSPGGLQETQYF. CDR3 in DNA: TGTGCCAGCAGCCCGGGGGGCCTCCAAGAGACCCAGTACTTC.

This chain connects TRBV6-5 to TRBJ2-5; 9 bases map to TRBD1. Germline trimming cut 7 bases from V and 4 bases from J; bases unmatched to any gene: 10. The length of the CDR3 is 15 residues. CDR1 MNHEY and CDR2 SVGAGI come from the germline V gene. The CDR3 is CASKTDRGSGETQYF. The CDR3, as DNA: TGTGCCAGCAAGACAGACAGGGGGAGCGGAGAGACCCAGTACTTC.

This clone appeared a single time. This rearrangement joins TRBV5-5 to TRBJ2-7; 7 bases are a match to TRBD1. CDR3 length: 14 residues. CDR1 is SGHKS, CDR2 YYEKEE, per germline (reference sequence). Unmatched junction bases numbered 6, after V lost 4 bases and J lost 2 bases. In nucleotides, the CDR3 is TGTGCCAGCAGCCAGTTGACAGGGACCTACGAGCAGTACTTC. Residues: CASSQLTGTYEQYF.

This chain joins TRBV30 and TRBJ1-2, with D maybe TRBD1 (5 bases). Germline V gene sequence: CDR1 GTSNPN, CDR2 SVGIG (reference sequence). The V and J ends lost 3 bases and 5 bases respectively, with 13 bases between them. The CDR3 is 13 residues long. The CDR3 is CAWRREGVYGYTF. CDR3 nucleotides: TGTGCCTGGAGAAGGGAAGGGGTTTATGGCTACACCTTC. Looking up the rest from reference TRBV30 and TRBJ1-2 gives the full variable domain: SQTIHQWPATLVQPVGSPLSLECTVEGTSNPNLYWYRQAAGRGLQLLFYSVGIGQISSEVPQNLSASRPQDRQFILSSKKLLLSDSGFYLCAWRREGVYGYTFGSGTRLTVV.

The chain links TRBV11-3 to TRBJ2-1, with 9 positions matching TRBD2. Losses at the gene ends were 5 bases for V and 7 bases for J; bases not matched to a gene: 15. This CDR3 comprises 17 residues. CDR1 SGHNT and CDR2 YENEEA come from the germline V gene. CDR3 bases: TGTGCCAGCAGCCGGGAGGCGGGGGGGCTTGAAAAAAATGAGCAGTTCTTC. It translates to CASSREAGGLEKNEQFF.

The chain joins TRBV5-1 to TRBJ2-7; D remains ambiguous. The length of the CDR3 is 14 residues. Trimming cost V 0 bases and J 5 bases, with 12 bases left between them. In germline, CDR1 is SGHRS, CDR2 YFSETQ. This CDR3 is CASSLEVESDEQYF. The CDR3 DNA follows: TGCGCCAGCAGCTTGGAGGTGGAGTCAGACGAGCAGTACTTC.

CDR3 coding DNA: TGTGCCAGTAGTTCCCACCAACAGTCGAACACTGAAGCTTTCTTT. Its protein is CASSSHQQSNTEAFF. The chain uses TRBV19 and TRBJ1-1; no reliable D call. The CDR3 loop spans 15 amino acids. CDR1 LNHDA and CDR2 SQIVND come from the germline V gene (reference sequence). V was clipped by 5 bases and J by 1 base, with 14 bases between them.

This rearrangement joins TRBV30 to TRBJ2-1; D possibly uses TRBD1 or TRBD2 (6 bases each). The CDR3 spans 15 residues. Germline CDR1 reads GTSNPN; CDR2 reads SVGIG (reference sequence). Trimming took 4 bases from V and 4 from J, leaving 17 bases between them. This chain's CDR3 is CAWTGGMGAYNEQFF. Written as DNA, the CDR3 is TGTGCCTGGACAGGAGGGATGGGGGCTTACAATGAGCAGTTCTTC.

V and J are TRBV28 and TRBJ1-2, with D possibly matching TRBD1 (5 bases). Trimming stripped 6 bases from V and 5 bases from J, with 10 bases between. The CDR3 sequence is 12 residues long. Per the germline V gene, CDR1 is MDHEN and CDR2 is SYDVKM. The chain's CDR3 is CASSSGGYGYTF. CDR3 nucleotide sequence: TGTGCCAGCAGCAGCGGGGGGTATGGCTACACCTTC.

This clone has a single count. V and J are TRBV6-6 and TRBJ1-5; D not certain. Germline V gives CDR1 MNHNY, CDR2 SVGAGI (reference sequence). CDR3 length: 14 amino acids. Between the trimmed V and J ends, which lost 2 bases and 3 bases, there was a span of 8 bases. DNA for the CDR3: TGTGCCAGCAGTTACGCGGGGAACAATCAGCCCCAGCATTTT. Translating it yields CASSYAGNNQPQHF.